These 10 T cell receptor beta chains were sequenced from one sample in a study of read filtering for tumor transcriptome and immune sequencing. The library was built from about 400 ng RNA with molecular barcoded adaptors for alpha/delta and beta/gamma chains. TCRdb redid the calling of the reads with MiXCR, one entry per CDR3 protein. The data contain 50,000 or so distinct CDR3 sequences, approximately 13% of them singletons. Specimen: a population of CD138-negative cells sorted from bone marrow. These receptors originate from a donor aged 40 or over with multiple myeloma.

As concerns this clonotype: It may be a read error: a sequence one base away is much more abundant. The chain has TRBV20-1 and TRBJ1-5; TRBD1 might be the D (5 bases). The CDR3 loop spans 15 amino acids. V lost 4 bases, J lost 0 bases, and 13 bases lay in between. Germline lookup yields CDR1 DFQATT and CDR2 SNEGSKA (reference sequence). CDR3 sequence (DNA): TGCAGTGCTACCGGGGCAGTTTATAGCAATCAGCCCCAGCATTTT. Amino acid sequence: CSATGAVYSNQPQHF.

In its sample, this clonotype was seen many times. V gene TRBV5-1 combines with J gene TRBJ2-5; tentatively, D is TRBD1 or TRBD2 (6 bases each). The CDR3 runs to 14 residues. Trimming took off 4 bases at V and 4 bases at J, with 14 bases between the two ends. CDR1 and CDR2 from the germline V gene are SGHRS and YFSETQ. CDR3 nucleotide sequence: TGCGCCAGCAGCCGAGGGGGGCTGGGAGAGACCCAGTACTTC. Its protein product is CASSRGGLGETQYF.

The table lists this clonotype with many counts. This chain connects TRBV6-5 to TRBJ1-1; D gene uncertain. Germline V gene data show CDR1 as MNHEY and CDR2 as SVGAGI. The CDR3 is 15 residues long. Trimming took off 0 bases at V and 3 bases at J, with 11 bases between the two ends. CDR3 in amino acids: CASSYSETVDTEAFF. The CDR3 DNA reads TGTGCCAGCAGTTACTCGGAGACGGTCGACACTGAAGCTTTCTTT.

This clonotype was counted ten times or more. CDR3 nucleotide sequence: TGTGCCAGCTCACCTTCGGGACAGCGTAGCTCTGGGGCCAACGTCCTGACTTTC. Translated, it gives CASSPSGQRSSGANVLTF. V and J are TRBV18 and TRBJ2-6, with 7 bases that match TRBD1. The CDR3 has 18 amino acids. CDR1 and CDR2 from the germline V gene are KGHSH and LQKENI. Trimming cost V 3 bases and J 0 bases; bases outside gene matches: 8.

Note on this clonotype: This may come from a read error, since a much larger clone is one base off. The chain is built from TRBV11-3 and TRBJ2-3; no clear D. This CDR3 contains 11 residues. CDR1 and CDR2 from the germline V gene are SGHNT and YENEEA. Written as DNA, the CDR3 is TGTGCCAGCGGCTTTACAGATACGCAGTATTTT. This gives the protein CASGFTDTQYF. The full variable domain, rest sourced from reference TRBV11-3 and TRBJ2-3, is EAGVVQSPRYKIIEKKQPVAFWCNPISGHNTLYWYLQNLGQGPELLIRYENEEAVDDSQLPKDRFSAERLKGVDSTLKIQPAELGDSAVYLCASGFTDTQYFGPGTRLTVL.

The rearrangement links TRBV5-1 to TRBJ1-1; TRBD1 matches 8 bases. J gave up 0 bases and V 6 bases, and 13 bases lay outside the gene matches. CDR3 length: 17 amino acids. Germline V CDR1 and CDR2: SGHRS, YFSETQ. CDR3 DNA sequence: TGCGCCAGCACCCCCGGGACAGGCAATTACGTGAACACTGAAGCTTTCTTT. Translation gives CASTPGTGNYVNTEAFF.

This clonotype was detected ten times or more. This chain connects TRBV7-2 to TRBJ2-7; TRBD2 might be the D (6 bases). The CDR3 covers 16 residues. The germline V and J ends were trimmed by 2 bases and 0 bases, with 14 bases remaining between them. Per the germline V gene, CDR1 is SGHTA and CDR2 is FQGNSA. CDR3 DNA sequence: TGTGCCAGCAGCTTAATGGGCGGGGTTAGCTCCTACGAGCAGTACTTC. This translates into CASSLMGGVSSYEQYF.

This clonotype was recorded a few times. The V gene is TRBV10-1, the J gene TRBJ2-7, with TRBD1 matching 8 bases. The CDR3 has 13 residues. With V trimmed by 6 bases and J by 7 bases, 8 bases remained unmatched. Germline CDR1 reads WNHNN; CDR2 reads SYGVQD (reference sequence). The CDR3 DNA reads TGCGCCAGCAGCCGGGGCAGGGGGCAGGAGCAGTACTTC. Its protein product is CASSRGRGQEQYF.

As regards this clonotype: Relative to the germline gene, one junction end is altered; a read error may explain this. The rearrangement joins TRBV20-1 to TRBJ2-1; D perhaps matches TRBD2 (7 bases). Germline CDR1 is DFQATT and CDR2 is SNEGSKA (reference sequence). This CDR3 has 18 amino acids. The CDR3 sequence is CSARPLGGGGSSYKEQFF. CDR3 nucleotides: TGCAGTGCTAGACCCCTGGGAGGGGGTGGAAGCTCCTACAAGGAGCAGTTCTTC.

This clonotype was seen at least ten times. The chain recombines TRBV12-3 or TRBV12-4 with TRBJ2-1; D not resolved. The V gene lost 1 base and the J gene lost 6 bases, with 4 bases spanning the gap. This CDR3 region has 12 residues. In DNA, the CDR3 is TGTGCCAGCAGTTTAGACAGCAATGAGCAGTTCTTC. It specifies CASSLDSNEQFF.